One and the same sample provided the 10 T cell receptor beta chains below, sequenced in a study of blood T cell repertoires in COVID-19. The table came from immunoSEQ multiplex PCR; TCRdb's copy has only in-frame clones and leaves some out. The table lists about 210,000 clones, about 92% of them singletons. Sequencing input: peripheral blood. These receptors came from a man aged 25 to 45 with acute or convalescent COVID-19.

Turning to this clone: Other DNA sequences in the sample encode the same CDR3. The CDR3: CASSLARNTEAFF. The CDR3 DNA follows: TGTGCCAGCAGCTTAGCGCGGAACACTGAAGCTTTCTTT. V usage is TRBV11-2 and J usage is TRBJ1-1, with D unresolved. V shed 1 base and J shed 1 base, with 4 bases lying between them. The CDR3 has 13 amino acids. The germline V gene encodes CDR1 SGHAT and CDR2 FQNNGV.

This clone appeared a single time. CDR3 nucleotide sequence: TGTGCCAGCAGCCTCCTTGGTGGCAGGATGAACACCGGGGAGCTGTTTTTT. Its translation: CASSLLGGRMNTGELFF. V is TRBV7-9 and J is TRBJ2-2; D is ambiguous. V was clipped by 5 bases and J by 1 base, with 17 bases between them. This CDR3 spans 17 amino acids. Germline loops: CDR1 SEHNR, CDR2 FQNEAQ (reference sequence).

This chain connects TRBV6-1 to TRBJ2-3, with 8 bases identical to TRBD2. The CDR3 length is 18 residues. V was clipped by 1 base and J by 2 bases; unmatched bases: 11. The germline CDR1 and CDR2 sequences are MNHNS and SASEGT. In DNA form, the CDR3 reads TGTGCCAGCAGTGAAGTTCATCCCGGGACTAGTTTCACAGATACGCAGTATTTT. Translation: CASSEVHPGTSFTDTQYF.

This chain connects TRBV3-1 (or the pseudogene TRBV3-2) to TRBJ1-4; 8 positions match TRBD1. With V trimmed by 3 bases and J by 8 bases, 8 bases remained unmatched. The CDR3 is 15 amino acids. Germline loops: CDR1 LGHDT, CDR2 YNNKEL (reference sequence). The CDR3 region is CASSHKGQGSEKLFF. DNA for the CDR3: TGTGCCAGCAGCCATAAAGGACAGGGCAGCGAAAAACTGTTTTTT.

V and J are TRBV27 and TRBJ1-6; 9 positions agree with TRBD1. The V segment lost 6 bases and the J segment 6 bases; nucleotides outside the gene matches: 6. Germline CDR1 and CDR2: MNHEY and SMNVEV (reference sequence). CDR3 length: 15 residues. Written as DNA, the CDR3 is TGTGCCAGCAGAGATCCGGGACAGGGTAATTCACCCCTCCACTTT. Encoded protein: CASRDPGQGNSPLHF.

The gene calls are TRBV4-1 and TRBJ1-4; D ambiguous. CDR3 size: 17 residues. The V gene lost 2 bases and the J gene lost 4 bases, with 17 bases spanning the gap. Looked up from germline, CDR1 is MGHRA and CDR2 is YSYEKL. In DNA form, the CDR3 reads TGCGCCAGCAGCCAACTACGCCGGGGTAGAAGTAATGAAAAACTGTTTTTT. Protein sequence: CASSQLRRGRSNEKLFF.

This clone occurred once. J is TRBJ2-6 and V is TRBV5-1, with 11 bases lining up with TRBD1. V dropped 4 bases and J dropped 2; count of bases not matched to a gene: 8. The CDR3 has 18 amino acids. The germline V gene encodes CDR1 SGHRS and CDR2 YFSETQ. As DNA, the CDR3 is TGCGCCAGCAGCCCTTTAGGACAGGGGGCAACTGGGGCCAACGTCCTGACTTTC. Its translation is CASSPLGQGATGANVLTF.

The chain carries TRBV7-3 and TRBJ2-1, with TRBD2 matching over 10 bases. The germline V gene has CDR1 SGHTA and CDR2 FQGTGA. The CDR3 has 17 amino acids. V lost 5 bases, J lost 0 bases, and 7 bases stayed unmatched. The CDR3 DNA follows: TGTGCCAGCAGCCCTCGGACTAGCGGAAGCTCCTACAATGAGCAGTTCTTC. Translation gives CASSPRTSGSSYNEQFF.

V is TRBV6-4 and J is TRBJ2-5, with 8 positions matching TRBD2. The V gene end was trimmed by 3 bases and the J gene end by 4 bases; junction bases not matched to a gene: 7. Germline CDR1 and CDR2: MRHNA and SNTAGT. This CDR3 spans 15 amino acids. The CDR3 loop is CASSESGRPGETQYF. The CDR3 nucleotides are TGTGCCAGCAGTGAGAGCGGGAGACCGGGAGAGACCCAGTACTTC.

The rearrangement joins TRBV2 to TRBJ2-7; tentative D call: TRBD2 (5 bases). This CDR3 is built from 13 residues. Trimming left V 6 bases short and J 4 bases short, with 13 bases between. Germline CDR1 SNHLY, CDR2 FYNNEI. The CDR3 is CASSAGILYEQYF. In DNA form, the CDR3 reads TGTGCCAGCAGCGCCGGGATCCTATACGAGCAGTACTTC.